Here is one T cell receptor (beta chain) with its context. Treatment given: around 19 received Ad26.COV2.S at low or high dose, single or two shots; about five received placebo; per-sample allocation not given. Day 63 after the first injection of vaccine or placebo was the sampling time. Vaccine was an Ad26 vector expressing Wuhan-strain SARS-CoV-2 spike. The length of the CDR3 is 12 residues. Germline-derived CDR1 and CDR2 are SQVTM and ANQGSEA. Trimming left V 6 bases short and J 7 bases short, with 16 bases between. The data stem from a study of Ad26.COV2.S vaccination and SARS-CoV-2 variants. Study overall: Each vaccinee took Ad26.COV2.S intramuscularly, once or twice 56 days apart.

Using immunoSEQ multiplex PCR, the repertoire was profiled, and TCRdb retains in-frame clones only, with some absent. The data contain around 450,000 clones, 80% to 90% of them singletons. Sequenced material: peripheral blood, taken in a trial of Ad26.COV2.S vaccine versus placebo. The TCR originated in a person between 18 and 60 years old who received the Ad26.COV2.S COVID-19 vaccine or a placebo. The chain is built from TRBV29-1 and TRBJ2-7; D is ambiguous. The CDR3 sequence is CSVRARPEEQYF. As DNA, the CDR3 is TGCAGCGTCCGGGCCCGACCGGAGGAGCAGTACTTC.